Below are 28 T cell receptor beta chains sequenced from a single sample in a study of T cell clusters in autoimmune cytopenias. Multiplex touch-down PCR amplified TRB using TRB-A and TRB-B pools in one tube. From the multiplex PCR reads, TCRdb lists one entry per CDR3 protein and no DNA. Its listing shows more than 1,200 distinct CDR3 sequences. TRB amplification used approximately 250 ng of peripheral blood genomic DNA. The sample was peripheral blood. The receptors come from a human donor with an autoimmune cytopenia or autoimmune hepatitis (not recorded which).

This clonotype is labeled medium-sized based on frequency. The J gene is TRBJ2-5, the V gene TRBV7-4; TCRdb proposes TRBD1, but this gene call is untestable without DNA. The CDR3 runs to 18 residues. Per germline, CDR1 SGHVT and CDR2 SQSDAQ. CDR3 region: CASSLRQGPSGNQETQYF.

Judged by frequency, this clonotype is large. CDR3 residues: CASSYAGANYGYTF. The chain carries TRBV6-5 and TRBJ1-2. The germline gives CDR1 MNHEY, CDR2 SVGAGI. The CDR3 is 14 residues long.

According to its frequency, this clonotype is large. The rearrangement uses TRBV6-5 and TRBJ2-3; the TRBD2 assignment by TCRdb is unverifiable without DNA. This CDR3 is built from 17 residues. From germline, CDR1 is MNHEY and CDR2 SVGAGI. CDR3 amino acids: CASSYSPASGGADTQYF.

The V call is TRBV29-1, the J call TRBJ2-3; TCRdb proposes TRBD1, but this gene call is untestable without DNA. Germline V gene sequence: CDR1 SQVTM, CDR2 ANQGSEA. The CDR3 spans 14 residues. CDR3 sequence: CSAQGRDRADTQYF.

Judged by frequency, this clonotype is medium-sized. The CDR3 protein is CASSVRQVGPGDTQYF. The chain is built from TRBV5-1 and TRBJ2-3; TCRdb's D gene call, TRBD2, goes unchecked for lack of DNA. CDR1 is SGHRS and CDR2 is YFSETQ in the germline V gene. This CDR3 is 16 amino acids long.

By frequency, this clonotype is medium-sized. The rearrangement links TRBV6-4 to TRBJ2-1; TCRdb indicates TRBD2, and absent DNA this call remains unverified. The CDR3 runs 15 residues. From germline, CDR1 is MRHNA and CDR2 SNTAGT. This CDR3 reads CASSVGSGRTREQFF.

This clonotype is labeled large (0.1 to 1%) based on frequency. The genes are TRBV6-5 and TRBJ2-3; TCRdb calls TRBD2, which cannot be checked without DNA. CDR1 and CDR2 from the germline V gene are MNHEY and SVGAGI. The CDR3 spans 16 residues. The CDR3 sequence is CASSYASAGGADTQYF.

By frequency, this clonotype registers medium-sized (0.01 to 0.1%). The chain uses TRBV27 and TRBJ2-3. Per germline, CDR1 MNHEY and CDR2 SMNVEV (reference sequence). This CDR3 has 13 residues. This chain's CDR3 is CASSPMLRDTQYF.

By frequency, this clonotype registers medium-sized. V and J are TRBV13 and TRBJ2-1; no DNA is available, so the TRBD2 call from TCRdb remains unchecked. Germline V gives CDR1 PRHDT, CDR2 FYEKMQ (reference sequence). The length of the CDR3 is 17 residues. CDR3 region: CASSLLEVAGAYNEQFF.

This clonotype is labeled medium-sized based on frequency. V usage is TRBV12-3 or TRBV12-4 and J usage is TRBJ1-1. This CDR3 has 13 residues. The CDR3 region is CASVIWGNTEAFF.

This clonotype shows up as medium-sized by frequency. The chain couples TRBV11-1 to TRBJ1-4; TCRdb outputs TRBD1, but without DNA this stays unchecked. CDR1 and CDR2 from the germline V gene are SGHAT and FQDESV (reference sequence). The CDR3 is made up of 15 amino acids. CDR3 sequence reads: CASSRGRATNEKLFF. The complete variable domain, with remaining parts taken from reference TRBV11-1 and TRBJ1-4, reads EAEVAQSPRYKITEKSQAVAFWCDPISGHATLYWYRQILGQGPELLVQFQDESVVDDSQLPKDRFSAERLKGVDSTLKIQPAELGDSAMYLCASSRGRATNEKLFFGSGTQLSVL.

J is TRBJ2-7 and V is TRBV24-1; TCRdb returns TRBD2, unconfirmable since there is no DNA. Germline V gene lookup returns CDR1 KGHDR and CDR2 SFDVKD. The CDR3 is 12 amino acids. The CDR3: CATSRGEGEQYF.

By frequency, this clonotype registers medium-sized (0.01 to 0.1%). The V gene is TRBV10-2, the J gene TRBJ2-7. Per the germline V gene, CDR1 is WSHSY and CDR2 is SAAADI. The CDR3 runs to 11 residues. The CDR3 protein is CASTPSNEQYF.

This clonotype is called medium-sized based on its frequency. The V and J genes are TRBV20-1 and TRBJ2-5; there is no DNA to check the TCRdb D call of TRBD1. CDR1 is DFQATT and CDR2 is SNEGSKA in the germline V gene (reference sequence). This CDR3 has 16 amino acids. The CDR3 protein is CSARDGRERTGGTQYF.

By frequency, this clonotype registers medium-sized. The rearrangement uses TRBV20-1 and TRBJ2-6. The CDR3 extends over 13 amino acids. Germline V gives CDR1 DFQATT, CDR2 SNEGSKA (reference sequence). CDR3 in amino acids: CSASRSGANVLTF.

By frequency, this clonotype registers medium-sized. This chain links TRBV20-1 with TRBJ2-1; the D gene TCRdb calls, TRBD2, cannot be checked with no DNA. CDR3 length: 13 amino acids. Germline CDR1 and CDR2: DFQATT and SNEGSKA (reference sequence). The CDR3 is CSARRQDNNEQFF.

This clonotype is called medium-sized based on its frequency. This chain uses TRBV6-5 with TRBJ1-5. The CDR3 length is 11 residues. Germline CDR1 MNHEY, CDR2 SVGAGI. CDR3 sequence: CASSTNQPQHF.

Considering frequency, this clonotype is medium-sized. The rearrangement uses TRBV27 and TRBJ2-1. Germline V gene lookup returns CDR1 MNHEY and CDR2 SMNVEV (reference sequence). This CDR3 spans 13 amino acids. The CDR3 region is CASSLGSYNEQFF.

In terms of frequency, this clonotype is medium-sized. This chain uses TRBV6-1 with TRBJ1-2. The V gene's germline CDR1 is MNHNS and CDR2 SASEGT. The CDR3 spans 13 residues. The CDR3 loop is CASSENGGYGYTF.

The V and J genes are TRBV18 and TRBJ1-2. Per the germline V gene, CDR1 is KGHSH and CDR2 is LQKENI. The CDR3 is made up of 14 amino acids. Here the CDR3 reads CASSPRVGDIGYTF. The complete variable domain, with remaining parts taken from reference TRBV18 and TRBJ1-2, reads NAGVMQNPRHLVRRRGQEARLRCSPMKGHSHVYWYRQLPEEGLKFMVYLQKENIIDESGMPKERFSAEFPKEGPSILRIQQVVRGDSAAYFCASSPRVGDIGYTFGSGTRLTVV.

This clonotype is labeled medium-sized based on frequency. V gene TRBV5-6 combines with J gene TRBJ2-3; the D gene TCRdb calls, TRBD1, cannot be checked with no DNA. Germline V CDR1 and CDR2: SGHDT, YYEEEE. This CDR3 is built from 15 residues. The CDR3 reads CASSLYGGGTDTQYF.

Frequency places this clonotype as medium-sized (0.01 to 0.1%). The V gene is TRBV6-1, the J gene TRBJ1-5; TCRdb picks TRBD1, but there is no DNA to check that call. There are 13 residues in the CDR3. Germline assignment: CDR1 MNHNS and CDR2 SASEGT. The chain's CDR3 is CASTMGVRNPQHF.

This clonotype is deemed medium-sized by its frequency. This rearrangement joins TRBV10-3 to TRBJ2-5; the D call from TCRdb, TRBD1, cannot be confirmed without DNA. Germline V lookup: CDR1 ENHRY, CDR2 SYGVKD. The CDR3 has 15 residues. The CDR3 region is CAISPGTGVVETQYF.

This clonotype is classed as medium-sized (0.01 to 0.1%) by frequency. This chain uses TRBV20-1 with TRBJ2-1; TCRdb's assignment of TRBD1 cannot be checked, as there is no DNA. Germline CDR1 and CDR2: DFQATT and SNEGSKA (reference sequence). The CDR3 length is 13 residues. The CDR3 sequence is CSATGQNYNEQFF.

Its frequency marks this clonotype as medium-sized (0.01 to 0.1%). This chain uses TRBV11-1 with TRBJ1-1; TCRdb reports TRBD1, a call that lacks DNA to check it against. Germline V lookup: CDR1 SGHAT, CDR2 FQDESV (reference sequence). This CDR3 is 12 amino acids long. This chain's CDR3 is CVRSFGTVEAFF.

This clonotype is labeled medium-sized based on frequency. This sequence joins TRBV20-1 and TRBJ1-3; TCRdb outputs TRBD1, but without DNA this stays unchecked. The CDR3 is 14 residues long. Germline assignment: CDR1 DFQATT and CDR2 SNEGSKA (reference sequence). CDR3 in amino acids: CSARTFRGGNTIYF.

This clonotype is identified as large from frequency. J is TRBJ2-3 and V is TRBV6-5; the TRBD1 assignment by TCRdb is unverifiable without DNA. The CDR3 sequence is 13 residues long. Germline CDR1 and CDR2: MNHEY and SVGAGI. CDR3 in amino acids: CASSYRGQDTQYF.

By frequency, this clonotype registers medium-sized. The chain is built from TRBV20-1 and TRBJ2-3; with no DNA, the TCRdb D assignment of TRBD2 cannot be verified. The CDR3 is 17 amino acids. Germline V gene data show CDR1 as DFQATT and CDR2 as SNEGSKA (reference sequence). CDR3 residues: CSATPGWASGSTDTQYF.